These 3 T cell receptor beta chains were sequenced from one sample in a study of read filtering for tumor transcriptome and immune sequencing. The library was built from around 380 ng RNA with molecular barcoded adaptors for alpha/delta and beta/gamma chains. TCRdb redid the calling of the reads with MiXCR, one entry per CDR3 protein. The sample records approximately 58,000 distinct CDR3 sequences, around a fifth being singletons. Input material: a population of CD138-negative cells sorted from bone marrow. These receptor sequences come from a donor aged 40 or older with multiple myeloma.

This clonotype has ten or more counts. The chain employs TRBV5-1 and TRBJ2-5, with D perhaps TRBD1 (5 bases). Trimming shortened V by 4 bases and J by 2 bases, and 9 bases separated the two germline ends. The CDR3 consists of 13 residues. Germline assignment: CDR1 SGHRS and CDR2 YFSETQ. The CDR3 DNA sequence: TGCGCCAGCAGCGTGAGACAGCAAGAGACCCAGTACTTC. It encodes CASSVRQQETQYF.

This clonotype was observed many times. V usage is TRBV5-1 and J usage is TRBJ1-1, with D perhaps matching TRBD1 (6 bases). Germline CDR1 is SGHRS and CDR2 is YFSETQ. The CDR3 sequence is 13 residues long. V lost 6 bases and J lost 2, with 11 bases in between. The CDR3 sequence: CASTVQGNTEAFF. CDR3 DNA: TGCGCCAGCACCGTACAGGGTAACACTGAAGCTTTCTTT. The entire variable domain, with the rest obtained from reference TRBV5-1 and TRBJ1-1, is as follows: KAGVTQTPRYLIKTRGQQVTLSCSPISGHRSVSWYQQTPGQGLQFLFEYFSETQRNKGNFPGRFSGRQFSNSRSEMNVSTLELGDSALYLCASTVQGNTEAFFGQGTRLTVV.

This clonotype was recorded many times. This chain links TRBV6-5 with TRBJ2-5, with TRBD2 matching 10 bases. The V segment lost 10 bases and the J segment 5 bases; nucleotides outside the gene matches: 13. Germline V gives CDR1 MNHEY, CDR2 SVGAGI. The CDR3 loop spans 15 amino acids. The CDR3 reads CATTTKRGGPETQYF. In DNA, the CDR3 is TGTGCCACTACTACCAAGCGGGGGGGCCCCGAGACCCAGTACTTC.